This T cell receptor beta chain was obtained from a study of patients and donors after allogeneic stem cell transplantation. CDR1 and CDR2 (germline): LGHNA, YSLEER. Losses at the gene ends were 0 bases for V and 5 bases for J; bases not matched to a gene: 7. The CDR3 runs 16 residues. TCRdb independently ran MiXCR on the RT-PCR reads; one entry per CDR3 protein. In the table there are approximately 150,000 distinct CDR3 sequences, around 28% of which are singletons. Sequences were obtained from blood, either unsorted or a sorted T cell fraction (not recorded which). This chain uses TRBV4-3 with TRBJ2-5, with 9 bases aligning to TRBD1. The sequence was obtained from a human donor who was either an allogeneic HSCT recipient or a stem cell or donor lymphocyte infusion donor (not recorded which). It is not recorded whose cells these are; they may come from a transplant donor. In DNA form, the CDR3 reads TGCGCCAGCAGCCAAGATGAAACAGGGACAGGGGAGACCCAGTACTTC. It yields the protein CASSQDETGTGETQYF.